These 25 T cell receptor beta chains originate from one sample sequenced in a study of T cell repertoires in cytomegalovirus infection. MiXCR, applied by TCRdb to the reads, yields one record per CDR3 protein. Of approximately 500,000 distinct CDR3 sequences listed, 25% to 35% are singletons. Their cognate antigens are unknown. The input for sequencing was cultured PBMCs, taken from culture after CMV antigen stimulation. Receptor source: a human donor in good health (CMV status not recorded). Some clones in this sample may be carry-over from other donors' samples.

The chain links TRBV5-6 to TRBJ2-1, with TRBD2 as a possible D gene (6 bases). CDR1 SGHDT and CDR2 YYEEEE come from the germline V gene. V was pared by 4 bases and J by 2 bases, with 13 bases between. The CDR3 loop spans 15 amino acids. This CDR3 reads CASSRRRGPYNEQFF. The CDR3 nucleotides are TGTGCCAGCAGCCGGAGGCGGGGCCCCTACAATGAGCAGTTCTTC.

This chain joins TRBV5-6 and TRBJ2-5, with D hard to call. Germline V gene data show CDR1 as SGHDT and CDR2 as YYEEEE. The CDR3 sequence is 14 residues long. The ends were cut back, 3 bases at V and 4 bases at J, with 13 bases in the middle. CDR3 DNA sequence: TGTGCCAGCAGCTCCCCAGGTGGTGGAGAGACCCAGTACTTC. Translation gives CASSSPGGGETQYF.

This clonotype has only a few counts. The chain has TRBV2 and TRBJ1-2, with 7 positions matching TRBD1. V trimming: 5 bases; J trimming: 8 bases; junction bases outside the gene matches: 8. Germline CDR1 reads SNHLY; CDR2 reads FYNNEI. The CDR3 consists of 13 residues. The CDR3 nucleotides are TGTGCCAGCAGTCCTGACAGGGTGAGAGGCTACACCTTC. Protein sequence: CASSPDRVRGYTF.

This clonotype was seen repeatedly, ten times or more. The CDR3 nucleotides are TGTGCCAGCCCGCCTGATCCGGGACAGAGTAAACACAACTATGGCTACACCTTC. This encodes CASPPDPGQSKHNYGYTF. The chain has TRBV7-2 and TRBJ1-2, with TRBD1 matching over 7 bases. V lost 8 bases and J lost 2; bases outside the gene matches: 20. This CDR3 region has 18 residues. Germline V lookup: CDR1 SGHTA, CDR2 FQGNSA.

The J gene is TRBJ2-1, the V gene TRBV30; 14 positions match TRBD2. With 3 bases clipped from V and 0 bases from J, the junction kept 7 bases outside the gene matches. CDR1 GTSNPN and CDR2 SVGIG come from the germline V gene (reference sequence). The CDR3 is 18 amino acids. The DNA of the CDR3 is TGTGCCTGGAGAGGACTAGCGGGAGGTAAAAGCTCCTACAATGAGCAGTTCTTC. It is translated as CAWRGLAGGKSSYNEQFF.

This clonotype was seen at least ten times. The chain carries TRBV7-2 and TRBJ1-5; 7 bases fit TRBD1. The V gene end was trimmed by 1 base and the J gene end by 0 bases; junction bases not matched to a gene: 9. This CDR3 has 18 amino acids. The V gene's germline CDR1 is SGHTA and CDR2 FQGNSA. CDR3 in amino acids: CASSLGVGGLGSNQPQHF. The CDR3 DNA sequence: TGTGCCAGCAGCTTAGGGGTAGGGGGCCTCGGTAGCAATCAGCCCCAGCATTTT.

The chain combines TRBV20-1 with TRBJ2-7; tentatively, D is TRBD2 (5 bases). Germline values: CDR1 DFQATT, CDR2 SNEGSKA (reference sequence). This CDR3 has 14 amino acids. V was clipped by 2 bases and J by 3 bases, with 14 bases between them. CDR3 DNA sequence: TGCAGTGCTAGACGTCGGGGAGCGATCTACGAGCAGTACTTC. This sequence encodes CSARRRGAIYEQYF.

Turning to this clonotype: The junction departs from germline at one end; a sequencing error may be responsible. CDR3 nucleotide sequence: TGTGCTAGCAGCTTAGAACAGGTCGACAGAGGGACCGGGGAGCTGTTTTTT. It yields the protein CASSLEQVDRGTGELFF. The chain carries TRBV7-7 and TRBJ2-2, with D possibly called TRBD1 or TRBD2 (5 bases each). The CDR3 consists of 17 residues. Germline-derived CDR1 and CDR2 are SSHAT and FNYEAQ (reference sequence).

The chain recombines TRBV12-3 or TRBV12-4 with TRBJ2-1; TRBD1 aligns across 7 bases. The trim removed 0 bases at V and 6 bases at J, leaving 11 bases unmatched. CDR3 length equals 17 residues. CDR3 coding DNA: TGTGCCAGCAGTTTAGCCGTTTTCCAGACAGGGAGCAATGAGCAGTTCTTC. Protein product: CASSLAVFQTGSNEQFF.

This clonotype was detected a few times. The chain has TRBV27 and TRBJ1-5, with D possibly being TRBD1 (5 bases). The CDR3 length is 14 residues. Germline assignment: CDR1 MNHEY and CDR2 SMNVEV (reference sequence). The germline V and J ends were trimmed by 7 bases and 1 base, with 11 bases remaining between them. CDR3 protein: CASTPTASNQPQHF. The CDR3 DNA reads as TGTGCCAGCACTCCGACAGCCAGCAATCAGCCCCAGCATTTT.

This clonotype was detected only a few times. This rearrangement joins TRBV24-1 to TRBJ2-7; D not certain. Germline CDR1 and CDR2: KGHDR and SFDVKD. This CDR3 region has 12 residues. Trimming took 3 bases from V and 3 from J, leaving 5 bases between them. CDR3 coding DNA: TGTGCCACCAGTGATCGAAACTACGAGCAGTACTTC. Its protein is CATSDRNYEQYF.

V is TRBV30 and J is TRBJ2-1; D may be TRBD2 (5 bases). CDR3 size: 11 residues. Between the trimmed V and J ends, which lost 0 bases and 9 bases, there was a span of 6 bases. Per germline, CDR1 GTSNPN and CDR2 SVGIG (reference sequence). The CDR3 here is CAWSVRGEQFF. DNA of the CDR3: TGTGCCTGGAGTGTACGGGGTGAGCAGTTCTTC.

The V gene is TRBV5-6, the J gene TRBJ2-1, with D tentatively TRBD2 (6 bases). The CDR3 consists of 13 residues. The germline gives CDR1 SGHDT, CDR2 YYEEEE. Trimming removed 2 bases at V and 8 bases at J, with 11 bases between. In DNA form, the CDR3 reads TGTGCCAGCAGCTTTGGCGGGATCTATGAGCAGTTCTTC. It codes for CASSFGGIYEQFF.

V gene TRBV7-2 combines with J gene TRBJ2-3; D perhaps matches TRBD2 (7 bases). Deletions cut 7 bases from V and 8 bases from J, with 19 bases between. Germline V CDR1 and CDR2: SGHTA, FQGNSA. The CDR3 is 14 amino acids. CDR3 sequence (DNA): TGTGCCAGCAAAGGGGGGCGGGAGACTGTTACGCAGTATTTT. It yields the protein CASKGGRETVTQYF.

This chain links TRBV5-4 with TRBJ2-1; no firm D call. In germline, CDR1 is SGHNT, CDR2 YYREEE (reference sequence). Trimming pared 8 bases from V and 0 bases from J, leaving 15 bases between. CDR3 length: 15 amino acids. Written as DNA, the CDR3 is TGTGCCAGTAGGATAGAGGCGGCCTCCTACAATGAGCAGTTCTTC. This translates into CASRIEAASYNEQFF.

This clonotype was observed many times. CDR3 nucleotide sequence: TGTGCCAGCAGCGGGGGCGGGAGTTGGAATGAGCAGTTCTTC. Translated: CASSGGGSWNEQFF. J is TRBJ2-1 and V is TRBV7-8; tentatively, D is TRBD2 (7 bases). The length of the CDR3 is 14 residues. Trimming shortened V by 5 bases and J by 7 bases, and 15 bases separated the two germline ends. Germline CDR1 and CDR2: SGHVS and FQNEAQ.

This clonotype was recorded many times. The chain combines TRBV7-8 with TRBJ2-7, with a tentative D call TRBD1 (5 bases). CDR1 is SGHVS and CDR2 is FQNEAQ in the germline V gene. The CDR3 consists of 12 residues. V lost 5 bases, J lost 10 bases, and 15 bases lay in between. DNA of the CDR3: TGTGCCAGCAGCGCATCTACAGGTGGACAGTACGTC. Amino acids: CASSASTGGQYV.

The table lists this clonotype with many counts. The rearrangement uses TRBV7-3 and TRBJ2-5; D tentatively reads TRBD1 or TRBD2 (6 bases each). Trimming took off 5 bases at V and 5 bases at J, with 18 bases between the two ends. Looked up from germline, CDR1 is SGHTA and CDR2 is FQGTGA. CDR3 size: 15 residues. CDR3 DNA sequence: TGTGCCAGCAGCCTCCTCGGGGGCGGAGGTGAGACCCAGTACTTC. It is translated as CASSLLGGGGETQYF.

At least ten counts were recorded for this clonotype. This sequence joins TRBV6-2 or TRBV6-3 and TRBJ2-5; D gene uncertain. The germline V gene encodes CDR1 MNHEY and CDR2 SVGEGT. The CDR3 length is 13 residues. Trimming shortened V by 2 bases and J by 3 bases, and 7 bases separated the two germline ends. CDR3 loop: CASSYNRKETQYF. CDR3 nucleotide sequence: TGTGCCAGCAGTTACAACAGAAAAGAGACCCAGTACTTC.

V and J are TRBV24-1 and TRBJ2-1; the D gene is possibly TRBD2 (6 bases). Germline values: CDR1 KGHDR, CDR2 SFDVKD. The CDR3 contains 14 residues. The V end was cut by 2 bases, the J end by 12 bases, with 16 bases between. The CDR3, as DNA: TGTGCCACCAGTGATTGGCGGCGGGATTTTGCGCAGTTCTTC. Translated, it gives CATSDWRRDFAQFF.

The chain carries TRBV12-3 or TRBV12-4 and TRBJ2-5; no clear D gene. This CDR3 is built from 13 residues. Trimming shortened V by 5 bases and J by 1 base, and 8 bases separated the two germline ends. The CDR3 DNA reads as TGTGCCAGCAGTCTACACGGCCAAGAGACCCAGTACTTC. Translating gives CASSLHGQETQYF.

The chain recombines TRBV6-1 with TRBJ2-7; D possibly corresponds to TRBD2 (5 bases). Trimming took off 5 bases at V and 7 bases at J, with 12 bases between the two ends. The length of the CDR3 is 12 residues. Germline V lookup: CDR1 MNHNS, CDR2 SASEGT. CDR3 coding DNA: TGTGCCAGCAGTTACGGGGTCCGAGAGCAGTACTTC. This gives the protein CASSYGVREQYF.

A few counts support this clonotype. The V gene is TRBV24-1, the J gene TRBJ2-2; the match to TRBD1 covers 7 bases. This CDR3 region has 16 residues. CDR1 and CDR2 from the germline V gene are KGHDR and SFDVKD. J was trimmed by 2 bases and V by 4 bases; bases with no gene match: 6. CDR3 in DNA: TGTGCCACCAGTGAGCCCAGAGGGGGCAACACCGGGGAGCTGTTTTTT. Its translation: CATSEPRGGNTGELFF.

This rearrangement joins TRBV20-1 to TRBJ2-5, with D possibly matching TRBD2 (5 bases). The V gene's germline CDR1 is DFQATT and CDR2 SNEGSKA (reference sequence). The CDR3 length is 14 residues. V lost 1 base to trimming and J lost 1 base, with 10 bases between them. The CDR3 bases are TGCAGTGCTAGAGGCGTGAGCGGCCAAGAGACCCAGTACTTC. Encoded protein: CSARGVSGQETQYF.

The chain joins TRBV6-6 to TRBJ2-7; possibly TRBD2 for D (6 bases). The CDR3 runs 17 residues. Per germline, CDR1 MNHNY and CDR2 SVGAGI (reference sequence). Trimming took 7 bases from V and 0 from J, leaving 22 bases between them. In DNA, the CDR3 is TGTGCCAGCATACGCAGAGTCGGGGGAGAGGGCTCCTACGAGCAGTACTTC. It is translated as CASIRRVGGEGSYEQYF.